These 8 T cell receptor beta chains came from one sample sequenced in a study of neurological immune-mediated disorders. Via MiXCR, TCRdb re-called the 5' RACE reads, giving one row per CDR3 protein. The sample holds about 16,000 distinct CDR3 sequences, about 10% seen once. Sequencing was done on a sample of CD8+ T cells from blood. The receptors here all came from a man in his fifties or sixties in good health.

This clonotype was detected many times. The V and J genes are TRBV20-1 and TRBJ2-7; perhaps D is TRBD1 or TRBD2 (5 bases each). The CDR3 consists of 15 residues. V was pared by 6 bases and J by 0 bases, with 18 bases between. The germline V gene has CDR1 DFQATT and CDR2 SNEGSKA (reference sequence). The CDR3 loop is CSAGSGPTHSYEQYF. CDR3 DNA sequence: TGCAGTGCGGGATCGGGACCAACTCACTCCTACGAGCAGTACTTC.

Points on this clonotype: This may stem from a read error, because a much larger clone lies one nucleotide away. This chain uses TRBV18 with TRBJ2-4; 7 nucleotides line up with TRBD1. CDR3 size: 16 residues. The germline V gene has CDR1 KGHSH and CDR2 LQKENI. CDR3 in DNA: TGTGTCAGCTCACCAGGAACAAAATACAGGGGATATGTTCAGTACTTC. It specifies CVSSPGTKYRGYVQYF.

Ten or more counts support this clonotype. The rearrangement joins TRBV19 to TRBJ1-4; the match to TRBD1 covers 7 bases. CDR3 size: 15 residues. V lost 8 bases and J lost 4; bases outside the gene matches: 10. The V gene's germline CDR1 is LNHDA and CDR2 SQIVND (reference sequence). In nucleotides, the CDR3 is TGTGCCAGTTCCCCGAGGGGACAGCTTAATGAAAAACTGTTTTTT. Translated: CASSPRGQLNEKLFF.

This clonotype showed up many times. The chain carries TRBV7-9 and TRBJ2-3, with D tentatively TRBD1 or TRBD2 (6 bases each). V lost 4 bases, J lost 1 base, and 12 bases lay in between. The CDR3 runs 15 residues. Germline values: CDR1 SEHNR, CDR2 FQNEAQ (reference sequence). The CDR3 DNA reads TGTGCCAGCAGCTCGGGGGCTTTGGGCACAGATACGCAGTATTTT. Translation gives CASSSGALGTDTQYF.

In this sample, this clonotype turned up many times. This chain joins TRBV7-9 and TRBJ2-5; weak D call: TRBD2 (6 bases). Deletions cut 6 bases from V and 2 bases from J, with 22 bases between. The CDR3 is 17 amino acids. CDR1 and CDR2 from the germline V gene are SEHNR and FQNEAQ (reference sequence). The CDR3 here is CASSSPLVYAGQETQYF. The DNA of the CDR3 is TGTGCCAGCAGTTCCCCCTTAGTGTATGCGGGACAAGAGACCCAGTACTTC.

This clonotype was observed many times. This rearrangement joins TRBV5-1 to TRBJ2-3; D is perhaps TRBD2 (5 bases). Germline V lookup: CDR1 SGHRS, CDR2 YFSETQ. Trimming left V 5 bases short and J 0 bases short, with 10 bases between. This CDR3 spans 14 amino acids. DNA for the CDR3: TGCGCCAGCAGTGAGGGTACTAGCACAGATACGCAGTATTTT. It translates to CASSEGTSTDTQYF.

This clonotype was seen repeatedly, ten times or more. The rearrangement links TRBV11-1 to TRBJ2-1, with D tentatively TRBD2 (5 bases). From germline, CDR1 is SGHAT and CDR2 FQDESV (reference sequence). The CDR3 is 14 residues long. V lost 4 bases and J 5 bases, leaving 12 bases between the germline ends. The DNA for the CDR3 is TGTGCCAGCAGCTCGGGATTTGGGAACAATGAGCAGTTCTTC. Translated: CASSSGFGNNEQFF.

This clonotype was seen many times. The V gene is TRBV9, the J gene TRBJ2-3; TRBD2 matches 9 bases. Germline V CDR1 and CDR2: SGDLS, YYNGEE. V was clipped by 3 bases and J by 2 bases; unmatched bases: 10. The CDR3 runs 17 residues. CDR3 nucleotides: TGTGCCAGCAGCGACGACCCTCTAGCGGGGACCACAGATACGCAGTATTTT. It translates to CASSDDPLAGTTDTQYF.